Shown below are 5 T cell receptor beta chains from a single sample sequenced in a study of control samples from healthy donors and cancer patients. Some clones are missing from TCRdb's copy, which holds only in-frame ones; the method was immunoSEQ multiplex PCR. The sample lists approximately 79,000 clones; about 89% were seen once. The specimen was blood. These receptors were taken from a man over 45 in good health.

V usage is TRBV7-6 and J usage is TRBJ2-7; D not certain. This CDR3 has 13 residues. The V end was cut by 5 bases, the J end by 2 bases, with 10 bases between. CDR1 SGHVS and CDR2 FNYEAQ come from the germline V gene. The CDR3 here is CASSPTSAYEQYF. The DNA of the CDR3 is TGTGCCAGCAGCCCGACAAGCGCCTACGAGCAGTACTTC.

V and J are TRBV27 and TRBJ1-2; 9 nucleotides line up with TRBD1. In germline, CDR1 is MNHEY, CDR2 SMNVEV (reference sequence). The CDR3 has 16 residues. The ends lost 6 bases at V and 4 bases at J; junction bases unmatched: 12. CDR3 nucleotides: TGTGCCAGCAGACCAGCCGGGACAGGGTACCTCTATGGCTACACCTTC. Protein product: CASRPAGTGYLYGYTF.

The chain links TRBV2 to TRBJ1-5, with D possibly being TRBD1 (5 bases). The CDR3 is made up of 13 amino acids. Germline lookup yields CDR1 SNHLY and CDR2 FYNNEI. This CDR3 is CAGTRGSNQPQHF. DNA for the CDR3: TGTGCTGGTACGAGGGGAAGCAATCAGCCCCAGCATTTT.

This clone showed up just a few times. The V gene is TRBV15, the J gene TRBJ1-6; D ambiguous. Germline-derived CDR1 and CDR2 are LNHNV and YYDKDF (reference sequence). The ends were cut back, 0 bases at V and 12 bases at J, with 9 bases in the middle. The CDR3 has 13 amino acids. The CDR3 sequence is CATSRDPPGPLHF. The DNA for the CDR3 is TGTGCCACCAGCAGAGATCCCCCGGGACCCCTCCACTTT.

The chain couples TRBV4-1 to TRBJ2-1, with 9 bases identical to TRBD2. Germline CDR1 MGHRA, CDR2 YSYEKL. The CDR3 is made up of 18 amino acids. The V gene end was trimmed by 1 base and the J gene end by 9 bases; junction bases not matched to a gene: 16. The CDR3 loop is CASSQVSAGGPRGIEQFF. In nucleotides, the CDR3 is TGCGCCAGCAGCCAAGTCTCAGCGGGGGGACCCCGCGGCATTGAGCAGTTCTTC.